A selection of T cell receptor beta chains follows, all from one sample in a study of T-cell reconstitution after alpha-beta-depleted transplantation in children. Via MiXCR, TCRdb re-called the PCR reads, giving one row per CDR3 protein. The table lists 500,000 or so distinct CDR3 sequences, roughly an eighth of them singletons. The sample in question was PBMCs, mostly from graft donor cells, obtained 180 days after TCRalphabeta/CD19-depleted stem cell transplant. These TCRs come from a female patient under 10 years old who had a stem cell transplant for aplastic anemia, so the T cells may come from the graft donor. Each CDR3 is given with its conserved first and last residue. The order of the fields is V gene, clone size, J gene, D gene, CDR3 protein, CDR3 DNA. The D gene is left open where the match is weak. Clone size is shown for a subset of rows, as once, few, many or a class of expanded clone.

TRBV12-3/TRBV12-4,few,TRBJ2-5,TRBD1,CASSTRGQETQYF,TGTGCCAGCAGCACCAGGGGGCAAGAGACCCAGTACTTC
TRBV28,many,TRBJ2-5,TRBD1,CASSLWAGGAETQYF,TGTGCCAGCAGTTTATGGGCAGGGGGCGCAGAGACCCAGTACTTC
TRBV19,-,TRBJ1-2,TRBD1,CASTFTPGQGYGYTF,TGTGCCAGTACCTTCACCCCGGGACAGGGCTATGGCTACACCTTC
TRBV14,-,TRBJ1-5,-,CASSQGVGYDQPQHF,TGTGCCAGCAGCCAAGGGGTGGGGTACGATCAGCCCCAGCATTTT
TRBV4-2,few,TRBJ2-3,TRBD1,CASNQNLGRGQGLRDTQYF,TGTGCCAGCAACCAGAATCTAGGGAGAGGACAGGGACTCCGGGATACGCAGTATTTT
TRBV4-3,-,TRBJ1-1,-,CASSQDRPMGIYTEAFF,TGCGCCAGCAGCCAAGATAGACCTATGGGGATTTACACTGAAGCTTTCTTT
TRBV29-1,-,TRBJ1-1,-,CSVEILAKNTEAFF,TGCAGCGTTGAGATCCTGGCGAAGAACACTGAAGCTTTCTTT
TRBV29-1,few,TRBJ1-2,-,CSVMAGGGKIYGYTF,TGCAGCGTTATGGCAGGTGGGGGAAAAATCTATGGCTACACCTTC
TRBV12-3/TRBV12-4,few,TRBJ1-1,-,CASTTMEMNTEAFF,TGTGCCAGCACTACGATGGAGATGAACACTGAAGCTTTCTTT
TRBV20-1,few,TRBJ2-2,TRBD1,CSARDSGQGVTNGELFF,TGCAGTGCTAGAGATTCGGGGCAGGGGGTGACTAACGGGGAGCTGTTTTTT
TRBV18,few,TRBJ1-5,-,CASSGGWVQPQHF,TGTGCCAGCTCAGGAGGTTGGGTTCAGCCCCAGCATTTT
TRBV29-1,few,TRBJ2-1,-,CSVHGYNEQFF,TGCAGCGTTCATGGCTACAATGAGCAGTTCTTC
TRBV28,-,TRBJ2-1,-,CASSRRQGVYEQFF,TGTGCCAGCAGTAGGCGACAAGGGGTTTATGAGCAGTTCTTC
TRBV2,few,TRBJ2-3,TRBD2,CASSEATSGMGTDTQYF,TGTGCCAGCAGTGAGGCGACTAGCGGGATGGGGACAGATACGCAGTATTTT
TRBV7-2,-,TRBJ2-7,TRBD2,CASSLVGLAGDTYEQYF,TGTGCCAGCAGCTTAGTGGGACTAGCGGGAGATACCTACGAGCAGTACTTC
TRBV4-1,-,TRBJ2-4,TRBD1,CASSWDRGLAKNIQYF,TGCGCCAGCAGTTGGGACAGGGGCCTAGCCAAAAACATTCAGTACTTC
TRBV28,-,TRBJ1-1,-,CASGRKGVAEAFF,TGTGCCAGCGGTCGAAAAGGGGTAGCTGAAGCTTTCTTT
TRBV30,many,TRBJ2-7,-,CAWSVLRGGEQYF,TGTGCCTGGAGTGTACTAAGGGGTGGCGAGCAGTACTTC
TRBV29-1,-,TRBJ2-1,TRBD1,CSVNRGVEQFF,TGCAGCGTGAACAGGGGGGTTGAGCAGTTCTTC
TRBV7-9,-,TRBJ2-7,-,CASSSMPENEQYF,TGTGCCAGCAGCTCCATGCCAGAAAACGAGCAGTACTTC
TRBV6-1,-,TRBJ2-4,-,CASSNTQLAKNIQYF,TGTGCCAGCAGTAATACACAGCTAGCCAAAAACATTCAGTACTTC
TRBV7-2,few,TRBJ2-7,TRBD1,CASRWGTGKEEQYF,TGTGCCTCCCGGTGGGGGACAGGGAAGGAAGAGCAGTACTTC
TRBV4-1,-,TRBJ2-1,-,CASSQEGPKWQGRVWEDEQFF,TGCGCCAGCAGCCAAGAGGGCCCTAAGTGGCAAGGGCGAGTCTGGGAGGATGAGCAGTTCTTC
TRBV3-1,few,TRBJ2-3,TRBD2,CASSQDNLAGGYTQYF,TGTGCCAGCAGCCAAGATAACCTAGCGGGAGGGTATACGCAGTATTTT
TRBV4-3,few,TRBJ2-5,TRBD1,CASSSGTGVFETQYF,TGCGCCAGCAGCTCCGGGACAGGGGTCTTCGAGACCCAGTACTTC
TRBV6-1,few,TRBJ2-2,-,CASSATLPGELFF,TGTGCCAGCAGTGCGACTCTTCCCGGGGAGCTGTTTTTT
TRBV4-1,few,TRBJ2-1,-,CASSQDPVSSYNEQFF,TGCGCCAGCAGCCAAGACCCGGTTAGCTCCTACAATGAGCAGTTCTTC
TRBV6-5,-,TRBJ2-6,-,CASSSATSGANVLTF,TGTGCCAGCAGTTCAGCTACCTCTGGGGCCAACGTCCTGACTTTC
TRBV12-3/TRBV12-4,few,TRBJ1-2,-,CASSLAGHGNDGYTF,TGTGCCAGCAGCCTAGCGGGGCACGGTAACGATGGCTACACCTTC
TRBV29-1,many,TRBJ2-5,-,CSVAHGTPKETQYF,TGCAGCGTCGCACACGGGACCCCTAAAGAGACCCAGTACTTC